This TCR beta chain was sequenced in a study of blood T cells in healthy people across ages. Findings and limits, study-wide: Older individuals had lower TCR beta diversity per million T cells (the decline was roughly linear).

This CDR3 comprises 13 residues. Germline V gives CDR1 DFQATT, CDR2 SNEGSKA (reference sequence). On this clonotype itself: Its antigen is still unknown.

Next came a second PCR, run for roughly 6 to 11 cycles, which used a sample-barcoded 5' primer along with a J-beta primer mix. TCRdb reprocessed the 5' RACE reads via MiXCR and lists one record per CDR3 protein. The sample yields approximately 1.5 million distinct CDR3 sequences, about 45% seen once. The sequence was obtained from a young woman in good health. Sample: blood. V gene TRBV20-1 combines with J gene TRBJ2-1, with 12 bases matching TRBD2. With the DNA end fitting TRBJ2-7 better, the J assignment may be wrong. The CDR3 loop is CSTTSGRYNEQYF. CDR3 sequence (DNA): TGCAGCACGACTAGCGGGAGATACAATGAGCAGTACTTC.